The 19 T cell receptor beta chains below were found in one sample sequenced in a study of blood T cell repertoires in COVID-19. The table came from immunoSEQ multiplex PCR; TCRdb's copy has only in-frame clones and leaves some out. Counted here are some 300,000 clones, about nine tenths occurring once; the ten biggest clones make up over 5%. Sequenced: peripheral blood. Receptors were obtained from a woman between 45 and 60 years old with COVID-19, enrolled during active disease.

This chain links TRBV7-8 with TRBJ2-7; 7 positions agree with TRBD2. CDR1 and CDR2 (germline): SGHVS, FQNEAQ. This CDR3 comprises 14 residues. The V segment lost 5 bases and the J segment 6 bases; nucleotides outside the gene matches: 10. The CDR3 region is CASSLPGGRSEQYF. For the CDR3, the DNA is TGTGCCAGCAGCCTCCCGGGGGGTAGAAGCGAGCAGTACTTC.

The chain uses TRBV9 and TRBJ2-4; 13 nucleotides align to TRBD2. Germline CDR1 reads SGDLS; CDR2 reads YYNGEE. Losses at the gene ends were 4 bases for V and 1 base for J; bases not matched to a gene: 11. The CDR3 totals 19 residues. This CDR3 is CASSPGGLAGEWAKNIQYF. Written as DNA, the CDR3 is TGTGCCAGCAGCCCCGGTGGACTAGCGGGAGAATGGGCCAAAAACATTCAGTACTTC.

V and J are TRBV7-7 and TRBJ2-3; tentatively, D is TRBD1 (5 bases). The CDR3 loop spans 15 amino acids. CDR1 is SSHAT, CDR2 FNYEAQ, per germline (reference sequence). Trimming took 5 bases from V and 4 from J, leaving 16 bases between them. This CDR3 reads CASSPHQRRADTQYF. CDR3 in DNA: TGTGCCAGCAGCCCCCACCAGCGCAGGGCAGATACGCAGTATTTT.

The chain joins TRBV4-1 to TRBJ2-1, with 8 bases matching TRBD1. V dropped 0 bases and J dropped 4; count of bases not matched to a gene: 2. Looked up from germline, CDR1 is MGHRA and CDR2 is YSYEKL. The CDR3 extends over 15 amino acids. CDR3 sequence (DNA): TGCGCCAGCAGCCAAGAGGACAGGGCATACAATGAGCAGTTCTTC. Its protein is CASSQEDRAYNEQFF.

This clone was seen a single time. The gene calls are TRBV5-6 and TRBJ2-3, with 7 bases lining up with TRBD2. Germline V gives CDR1 SGHDT, CDR2 YYEEEE. The CDR3 totals 14 residues. Trimming cost V 5 bases and J 3 bases; bases outside gene matches: 6. CDR3 region: CASREASGTDTQYF. CDR3 nucleotide sequence: TGTGCCAGCAGAGAGGCTAGCGGAACAGATACGCAGTATTTT.

Worth noting for this clone: Other DNA sequences in the same sample also yield this CDR3. This CDR3 is CASSLAGGNTEAFF. The CDR3, as DNA: TGCGCCAGCAGCTTGGCGGGGGGGAACACTGAAGCTTTCTTT. V gene TRBV5-1 combines with J gene TRBJ1-1, with D perhaps matching TRBD1 (5 bases). The V gene lost 0 bases and the J gene lost 1 base, with 7 bases spanning the gap. The CDR3 contains 14 residues. The germline CDR1 and CDR2 sequences are SGHRS and YFSETQ.

This clone has more than one count but fewer than ten. The chain is built from TRBV2 and TRBJ1-1; TRBD1 aligns across 12 bases. Germline values: CDR1 SNHLY, CDR2 FYNNEI. The CDR3 spans 14 residues. J lost 5 bases, V lost 6 bases, and 4 bases had no gene match. The CDR3 reads CASRGTGGMTEAFF. The CDR3 DNA follows: TGTGCCAGCAGAGGGACAGGGGGCATGACTGAAGCTTTCTTT.

The V gene is TRBV27, the J gene TRBJ1-5; TRBD1 matches 7 bases. The V and J ends lost 8 bases and 3 bases, in that order; junction bases with no gene match: 4. The CDR3 extends over 13 amino acids. Germline V gene lookup returns CDR1 MNHEY and CDR2 SMNVEV (reference sequence). The CDR3 loop is CASRQGYNQPQHF. CDR3 in DNA: TGTGCCAGCCGACAGGGTTACAATCAGCCCCAGCATTTT.

The V gene is TRBV5-6, the J gene TRBJ2-3; D might be TRBD2 (6 bases). The germline CDR1 and CDR2 sequences are SGHDT and YYEEEE. Trimming removed 1 base at V and 1 base at J, with 10 bases between. The CDR3 runs 15 residues. The CDR3 bases are TGTGCCAGCAGCTTGTTCCGCGGGGGCACAGATACGCAGTATTTT. Amino acids: CASSLFRGGTDTQYF. Full variable domain (rest looked up from reference TRBV5-6 and TRBJ2-3): DAGVTQSPTHLIKTRGQQVTLRCSPKSGHDTVSWYQQALGQGPQFIFQYYEEEERQRGNFPDRFSGHQFPNYSSELNVNALLLGDSALYLCASSLFRGGTDTQYFGPGTRLTVL.

V and J are TRBV18 and TRBJ2-1; TRBD2 might be the D (7 bases). Germline V gene lookup returns CDR1 KGHSH and CDR2 LQKENI. The CDR3 length is 12 residues. V shed 7 bases and J shed 5 bases, with 9 bases lying between them. The CDR3: CASLGGHNEQFF. The CDR3 DNA follows: TGTGCCAGCTTGGGGGGGCACAATGAGCAGTTCTTC.

The chain combines TRBV5-1 with TRBJ1-2; D possibly corresponds to TRBD1 (6 bases). V was cut by 0 bases and J by 7 bases, with 19 bases left in between. Germline V CDR1 and CDR2: SGHRS, YFSETQ. There are 16 residues in the CDR3. The CDR3 DNA sequence: TGCGCCAGCAGCTTGGAAACTACAGGGACCTATTCTGGCTACACCTTC. This gives the protein CASSLETTGTYSGYTF.

The rearrangement uses TRBV7-2 and TRBJ2-5; 8 bases are a match to TRBD1. From germline, CDR1 is SGHTA and CDR2 FQGNSA. J gave up 1 base and V 0 bases, and 7 bases lay outside the gene matches. This CDR3 has 17 amino acids. CDR3 region: CASSLALPGTGQETQYF. The DNA of the CDR3 is TGTGCCAGCAGCTTAGCCCTACCCGGGACAGGCCAAGAGACCCAGTACTTC.

The V call is TRBV18, the J call TRBJ1-1, with D possibly TRBD1 on 5 matching bases. V lost 4 bases and J 3 bases, leaving 9 bases between the germline ends. This CDR3 is built from 13 residues. In germline, CDR1 is KGHSH, CDR2 LQKENI. This CDR3 reads CASSLGGDTEAFF. CDR3 in DNA: TGTGCCAGCTCACTTGGGGGGGACACTGAAGCTTTCTTT.

The chain employs TRBV5-1 and TRBJ1-2; 8 bases fit TRBD1. This CDR3 is built from 15 residues. Per the germline V gene, CDR1 is SGHRS and CDR2 is YFSETQ. V shed 4 bases and J 4 bases; nucleotides not matched to a gene: 9. The CDR3 region is CASSPGQGMGYGYTF. CDR3 DNA: TGCGCCAGCAGCCCAGGACAGGGTATGGGCTATGGCTACACCTTC.

This sequence joins TRBV30 and TRBJ2-3; TRBD2 agrees at 7 bases. With 1 base clipped from V and 2 bases from J, the junction kept 9 bases outside the gene matches. The CDR3 is 16 residues long. Germline CDR1 and CDR2: GTSNPN and SVGIG (reference sequence). This CDR3 is CAWSAGGSLVTDTQYF. For the CDR3, the DNA is TGTGCCTGGAGTGCCGGCGGGAGCCTGGTCACAGATACGCAGTATTTT. Using reference TRBV30 and TRBJ2-3 for the parts outside the CDR3, the full variable domain is SQTIHQWPATLVQPVGSPLSLECTVEGTSNPNLYWYRQAAGRGLQLLFYSVGIGQISSEVPQNLSASRPQDRQFILSSKKLLLSDSGFYLCAWSAGGSLVTDTQYFGPGTRLTVL.

The chain joins TRBV2 to TRBJ1-6; 7 nucleotides align to TRBD1. With V trimmed by 5 bases and J by 5 bases, 6 bases remained unmatched. The CDR3 spans 15 residues. The germline CDR1 and CDR2 sequences are SNHLY and FYNNEI. CDR3 DNA sequence: TGTGCCAGCAGTTCGAGGGGGCGTAATAATTCACCCCTCCACTTT. Protein: CASSSRGRNNSPLHF.

The chain couples TRBV18 to TRBJ2-7; 14 bases align to TRBD2. Germline V gives CDR1 KGHSH, CDR2 LQKENI. CDR3 length: 15 residues. V was clipped by 3 bases and J by 6 bases; unmatched bases: 4. CDR3 DNA sequence: TGTGCCAGCTCACCCCCCGGGACTAGCGGGAGCGAGCAGTACTTC. Translating it yields CASSPPGTSGSEQYF.

J is TRBJ2-7 and V is TRBV18; TRBD1 matches 7 bases. CDR1 and CDR2 from the germline V gene are KGHSH and LQKENI. V shed 3 bases and J 0 bases; nucleotides not matched to a gene: 2. There are 14 residues in the CDR3. In DNA, the CDR3 is TGTGCCAGCTCACCGGACAGGACCTCCTACGAGCAGTACTTC. This sequence encodes CASSPDRTSYEQYF.

The rearrangement joins TRBV18 to TRBJ2-7; 10 bases line up with TRBD2. V shed 0 bases and J 6 bases; nucleotides not matched to a gene: 11. CDR1 is KGHSH and CDR2 is LQKENI in the germline V gene. CDR3 length: 17 residues. The CDR3 loop is CASSPPGLLAGVAEQYF. In DNA form, the CDR3 reads TGTGCCAGCTCACCACCAGGTCTTCTAGCGGGAGTAGCCGAGCAGTACTTC.